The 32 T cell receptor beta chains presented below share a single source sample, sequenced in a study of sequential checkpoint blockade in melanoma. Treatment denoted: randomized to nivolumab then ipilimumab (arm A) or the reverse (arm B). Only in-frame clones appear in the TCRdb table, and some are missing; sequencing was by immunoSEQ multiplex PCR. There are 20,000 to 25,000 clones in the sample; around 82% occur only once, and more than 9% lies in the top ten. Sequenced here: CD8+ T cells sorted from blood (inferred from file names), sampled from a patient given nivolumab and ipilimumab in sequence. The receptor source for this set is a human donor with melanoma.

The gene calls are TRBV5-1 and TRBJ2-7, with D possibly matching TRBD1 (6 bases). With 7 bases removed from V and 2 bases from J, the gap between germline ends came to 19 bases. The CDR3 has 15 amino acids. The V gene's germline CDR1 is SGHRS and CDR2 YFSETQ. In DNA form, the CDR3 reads TGCGCCAGCCGAGACGGGTCACAGGGCGCCTACGAGCAGTACTTC. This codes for CASRDGSQGAYEQYF. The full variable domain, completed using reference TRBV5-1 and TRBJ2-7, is KAGVTQTPRYLIKTRGQQVTLSCSPISGHRSVSWYQQTPGQGLQFLFEYFSETQRNKGNFPGRFSGRQFSNSRSEMNVSTLELGDSALYLCASRDGSQGAYEQYFGPGTRLTVT.

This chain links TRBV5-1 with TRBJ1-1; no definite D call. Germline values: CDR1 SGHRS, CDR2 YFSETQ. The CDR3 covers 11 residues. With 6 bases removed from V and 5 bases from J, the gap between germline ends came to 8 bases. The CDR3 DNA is TGCGCCAGCACCGGTCGGACTGAAGCTTTCTTT. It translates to CASTGRTEAFF. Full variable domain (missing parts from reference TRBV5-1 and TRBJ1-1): KAGVTQTPRYLIKTRGQQVTLSCSPISGHRSVSWYQQTPGQGLQFLFEYFSETQRNKGNFPGRFSGRQFSNSRSEMNVSTLELGDSALYLCASTGRTEAFFGQGTRLTVV.

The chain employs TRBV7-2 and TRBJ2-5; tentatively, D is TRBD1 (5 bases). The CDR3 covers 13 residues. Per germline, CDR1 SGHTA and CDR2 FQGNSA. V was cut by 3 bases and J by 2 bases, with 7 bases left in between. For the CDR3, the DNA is TGTGCCAGCAGCTTTAAGGGGCAAGAGACCCAGTACTTC. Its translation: CASSFKGQETQYF.

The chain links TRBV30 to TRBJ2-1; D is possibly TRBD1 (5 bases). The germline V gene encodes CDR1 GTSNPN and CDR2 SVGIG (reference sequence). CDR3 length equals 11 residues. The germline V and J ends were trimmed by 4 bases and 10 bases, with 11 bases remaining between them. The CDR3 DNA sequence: TGTGCCTGGACCAGGGTTGACGAGCAGTTCTTC. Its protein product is CAWTRVDEQFF. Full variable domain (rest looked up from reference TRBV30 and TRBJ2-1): SQTIHQWPATLVQPVGSPLSLECTVEGTSNPNLYWYRQAAGRGLQLLFYSVGIGQISSEVPQNLSASRPQDRQFILSSKKLLLSDSGFYLCAWTRVDEQFFGPGTRLTVL.

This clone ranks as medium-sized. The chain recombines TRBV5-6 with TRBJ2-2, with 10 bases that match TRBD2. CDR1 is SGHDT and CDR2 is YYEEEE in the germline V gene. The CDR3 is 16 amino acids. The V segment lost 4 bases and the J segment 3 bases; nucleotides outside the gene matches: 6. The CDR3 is CASSGTSGKYTGELFF. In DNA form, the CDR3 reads TGTGCCAGCAGCGGTACTAGCGGGAAATACACCGGGGAGCTGTTTTTT.

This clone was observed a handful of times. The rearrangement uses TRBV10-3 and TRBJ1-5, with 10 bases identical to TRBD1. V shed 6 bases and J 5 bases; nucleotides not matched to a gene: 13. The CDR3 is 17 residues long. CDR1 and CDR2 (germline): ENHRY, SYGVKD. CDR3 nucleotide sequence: TGTGCCATCAGCCCGGGACAGGGGAAAAGTAGGGATCAGCCCCAGCATTTT. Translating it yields CAISPGQGKSRDQPQHF.

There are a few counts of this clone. The DNA of the CDR3 is TGTGCCAGCAGCTTAAGCCCCGTCACAGCCTCTTACGAGCAGTACTTC. It specifies CASSLSPVTASYEQYF. The V call is TRBV7-2, the J call TRBJ2-7; no reliable D call. The CDR3 extends over 16 amino acids. Germline lookup yields CDR1 SGHTA and CDR2 FQGNSA. Trimming left V 2 bases short and J 4 bases short, with 18 bases between. Based on the CDR3 plus reference TRBV7-2 and TRBJ2-7, the full variable domain is GAGVSQSPSNKVTEKGKDVELRCDPISGHTALYWYRQSLGQGLEFLIYFQGNSAPDKSGLPSDRFSAERTGGSVSTLTIQRTQQEDSAVYLCASSLSPVTASYEQYFGPGTRLTVT.

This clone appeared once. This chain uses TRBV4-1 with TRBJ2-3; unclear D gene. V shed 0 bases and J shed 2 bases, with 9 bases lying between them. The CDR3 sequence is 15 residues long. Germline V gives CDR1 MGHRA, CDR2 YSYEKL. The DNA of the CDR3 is TGCGCCAGCAGCCAAGATGGGCGCCCCACAGATACGCAGTATTTT. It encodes CASSQDGRPTDTQYF.

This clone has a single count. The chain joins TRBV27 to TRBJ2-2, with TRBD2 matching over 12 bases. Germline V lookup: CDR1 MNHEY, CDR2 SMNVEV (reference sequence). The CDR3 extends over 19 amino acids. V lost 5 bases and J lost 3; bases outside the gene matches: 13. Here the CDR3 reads CASSPSALAGGGDTGELFF. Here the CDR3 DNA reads TGTGCCAGCAGTCCGAGCGCACTAGCGGGAGGCGGCGACACCGGGGAGCTGTTTTTT.

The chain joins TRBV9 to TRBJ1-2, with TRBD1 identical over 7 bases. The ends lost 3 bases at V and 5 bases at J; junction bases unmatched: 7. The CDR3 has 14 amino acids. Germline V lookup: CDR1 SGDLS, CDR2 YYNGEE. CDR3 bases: TGTGCCAGCAGCGATAGACAGGGAGGATATGGCTACACCTTC. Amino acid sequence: CASSDRQGGYGYTF. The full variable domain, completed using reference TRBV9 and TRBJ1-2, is DSGVTQTPKHLITATGQRVTLRCSPRSGDLSVYWYQQSLDQGLQFLIQYYNGEERAKGNILERFSAQQFPDLHSELNLSSLELGDSALYFCASSDRQGGYGYTFGSGTRLTVV.

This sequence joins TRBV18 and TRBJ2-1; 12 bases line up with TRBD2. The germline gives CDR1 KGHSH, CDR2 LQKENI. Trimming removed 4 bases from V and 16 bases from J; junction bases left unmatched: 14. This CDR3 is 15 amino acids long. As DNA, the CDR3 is TGTGCCAGCTCACAATACCCCGCCGGGACTAGCGGGTTATTCTTC. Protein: CASSQYPAGTSGLFF.

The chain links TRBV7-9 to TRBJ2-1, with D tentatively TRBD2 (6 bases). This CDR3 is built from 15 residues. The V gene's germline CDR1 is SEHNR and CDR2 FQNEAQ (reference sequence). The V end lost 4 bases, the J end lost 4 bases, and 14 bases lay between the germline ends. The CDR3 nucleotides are TGTGCCAGCAGCTACCCGGGACTTCAATACAATGAGCAGTTCTTC. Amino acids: CASSYPGLQYNEQFF. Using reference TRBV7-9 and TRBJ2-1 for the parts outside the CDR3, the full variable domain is DTGVSQNPRHKITKRGQNVTFRCDPISEHNRLYWYRQTLGQGPEFLTYFQNEAQLEKSRLLSDRFSAERPKGSFSTLEIQRTEQGDSAMYLCASSYPGLQYNEQFFGPGTRLTVL.

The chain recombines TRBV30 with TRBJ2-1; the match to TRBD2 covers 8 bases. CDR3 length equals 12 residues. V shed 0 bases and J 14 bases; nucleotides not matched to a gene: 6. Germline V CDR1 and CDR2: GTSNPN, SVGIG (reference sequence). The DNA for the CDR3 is TGTGCCTGGAGTGTACTTAGCGGGAAGAAGTTCTTC. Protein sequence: CAWSVLSGKKFF.

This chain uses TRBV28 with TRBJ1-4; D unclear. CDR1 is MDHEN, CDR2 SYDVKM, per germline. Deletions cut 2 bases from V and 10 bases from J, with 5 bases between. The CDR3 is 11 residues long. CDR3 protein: CASSLPGKLFF. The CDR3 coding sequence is TGTGCCAGCAGTTTACCCGGAAAACTGTTTTTT.

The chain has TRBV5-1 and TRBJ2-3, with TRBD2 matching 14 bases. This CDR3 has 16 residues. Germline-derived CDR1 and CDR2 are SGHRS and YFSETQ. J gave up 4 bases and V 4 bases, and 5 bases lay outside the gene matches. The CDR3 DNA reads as TGCGCCAGCAGCCAAGGACTAGCGGGAGGCGCAGATACGCAGTATTTT. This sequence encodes CASSQGLAGGADTQYF. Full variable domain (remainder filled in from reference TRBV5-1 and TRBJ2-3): KAGVTQTPRYLIKTRGQQVTLSCSPISGHRSVSWYQQTPGQGLQFLFEYFSETQRNKGNFPGRFSGRQFSNSRSEMNVSTLELGDSALYLCASSQGLAGGADTQYFGPGTRLTVL.

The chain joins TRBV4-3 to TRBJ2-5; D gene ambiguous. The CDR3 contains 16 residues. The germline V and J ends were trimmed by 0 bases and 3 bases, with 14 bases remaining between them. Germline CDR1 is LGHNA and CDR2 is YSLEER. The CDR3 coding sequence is TGCGCCAGCAGCCAAGAGATCGAGAAACTGGAAGAGACCCAGTACTTC. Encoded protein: CASSQEIEKLEETQYF.

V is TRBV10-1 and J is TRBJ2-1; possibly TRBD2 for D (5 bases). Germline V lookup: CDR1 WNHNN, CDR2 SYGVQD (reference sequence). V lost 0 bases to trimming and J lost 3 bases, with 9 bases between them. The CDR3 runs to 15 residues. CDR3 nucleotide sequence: TGCGCCAGCAGTGAGTCGAGTGGGAGCTACAATGAGCAGTTCTTC. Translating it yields CASSESSGSYNEQFF.

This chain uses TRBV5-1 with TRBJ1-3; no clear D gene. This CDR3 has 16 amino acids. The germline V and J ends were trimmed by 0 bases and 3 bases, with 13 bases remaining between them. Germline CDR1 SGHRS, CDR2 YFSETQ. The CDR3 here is CASSLAGPRYGNTIYF. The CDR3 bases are TGCGCCAGCAGCTTGGCTGGGCCACGCTATGGAAACACCATATATTTT.

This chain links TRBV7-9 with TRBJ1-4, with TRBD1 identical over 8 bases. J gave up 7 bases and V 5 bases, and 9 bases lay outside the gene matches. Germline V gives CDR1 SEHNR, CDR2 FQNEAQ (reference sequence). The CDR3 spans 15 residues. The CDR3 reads CASSLGQGRSEKLFF. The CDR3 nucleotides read TGTGCCAGCAGCCTCGGACAGGGACGTAGTGAAAAACTGTTTTTT.

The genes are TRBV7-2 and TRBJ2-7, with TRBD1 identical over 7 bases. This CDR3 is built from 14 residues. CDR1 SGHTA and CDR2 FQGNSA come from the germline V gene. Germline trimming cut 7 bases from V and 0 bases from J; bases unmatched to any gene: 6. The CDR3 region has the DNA TGTGCCAGCACTAAGACAGGGCTCTCCTACGAGCAGTACTTC. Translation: CASTKTGLSYEQYF. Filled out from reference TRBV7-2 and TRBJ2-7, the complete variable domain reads GAGVSQSPSNKVTEKGKDVELRCDPISGHTALYWYRQSLGQGLEFLIYFQGNSAPDKSGLPSDRFSAERTGGSVSTLTIQRTQQEDSAVYLCASTKTGLSYEQYFGPGTRLTVT.

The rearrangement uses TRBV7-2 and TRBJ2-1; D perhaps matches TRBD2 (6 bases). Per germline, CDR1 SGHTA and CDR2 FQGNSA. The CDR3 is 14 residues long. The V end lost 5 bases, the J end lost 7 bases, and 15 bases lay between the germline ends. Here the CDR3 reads CASSPGVAKNEQFF. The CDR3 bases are TGTGCCAGCAGCCCGGGGGTGGCCAAGAATGAGCAGTTCTTC.

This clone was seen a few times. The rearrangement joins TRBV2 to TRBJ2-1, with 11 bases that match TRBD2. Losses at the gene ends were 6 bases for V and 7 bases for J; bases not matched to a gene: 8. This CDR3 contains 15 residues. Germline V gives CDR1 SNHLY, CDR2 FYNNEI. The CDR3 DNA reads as TGTGCCAGCAGCGCCCTTAGCGGGAGGGCAAATGAGCAGTTCTTC. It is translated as CASSALSGRANEQFF.

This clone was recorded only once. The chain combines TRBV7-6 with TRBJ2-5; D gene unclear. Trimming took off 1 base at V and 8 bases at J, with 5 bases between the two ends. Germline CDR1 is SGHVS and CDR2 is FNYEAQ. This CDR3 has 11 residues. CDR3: CASSLVGTQYF. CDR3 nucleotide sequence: TGTGCCAGCAGCTTAGTTGGCACCCAGTACTTC.

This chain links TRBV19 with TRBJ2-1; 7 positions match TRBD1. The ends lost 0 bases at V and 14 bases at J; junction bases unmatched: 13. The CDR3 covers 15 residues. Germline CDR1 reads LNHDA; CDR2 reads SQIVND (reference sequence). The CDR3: CASSIDPRDRLGKFF. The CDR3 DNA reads TGTGCCAGTAGTATAGACCCCCGGGACAGACTGGGAAAGTTCTTC.

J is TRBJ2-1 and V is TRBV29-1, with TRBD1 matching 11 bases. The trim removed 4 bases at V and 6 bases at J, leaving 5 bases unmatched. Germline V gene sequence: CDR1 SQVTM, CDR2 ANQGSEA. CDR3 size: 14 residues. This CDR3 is CSVVGQGASNEQFF. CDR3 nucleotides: TGCAGCGTTGTAGGACAGGGGGCATCCAATGAGCAGTTCTTC.

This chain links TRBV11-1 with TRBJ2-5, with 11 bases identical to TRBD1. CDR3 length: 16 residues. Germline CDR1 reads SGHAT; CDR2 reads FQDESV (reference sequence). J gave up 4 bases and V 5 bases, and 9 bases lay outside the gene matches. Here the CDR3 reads CASSLWTGGGLETQYF. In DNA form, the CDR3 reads TGTGCCAGCAGCCTCTGGACAGGGGGCGGGTTAGAGACCCAGTACTTC.

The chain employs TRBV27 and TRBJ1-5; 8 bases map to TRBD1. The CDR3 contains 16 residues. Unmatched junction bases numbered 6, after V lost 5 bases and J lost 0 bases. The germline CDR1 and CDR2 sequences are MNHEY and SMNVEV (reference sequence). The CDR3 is CASSPQGALSNQPQHF. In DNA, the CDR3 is TGTGCCAGCAGTCCTCAGGGGGCCCTTAGCAATCAGCCCCAGCATTTT.

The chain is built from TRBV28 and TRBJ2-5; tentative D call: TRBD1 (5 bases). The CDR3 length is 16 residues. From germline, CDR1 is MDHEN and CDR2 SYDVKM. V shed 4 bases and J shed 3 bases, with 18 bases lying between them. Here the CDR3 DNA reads TGTGCCAGCAGTTCGGGCAGGGATGGGGCGAAAGAGACCCAGTACTTC. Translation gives CASSSGRDGAKETQYF.

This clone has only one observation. The CDR3: CASSPSGLAGVTAQYF. Written as DNA, the CDR3 is TGTGCCAGCAGCCCCTCCGGACTAGCGGGAGTGACCGCGCAGTACTTC. The V gene is TRBV7-2, the J gene TRBJ2-7; TRBD2 aligns across 13 bases. In germline, CDR1 is SGHTA, CDR2 FQGNSA. This CDR3 has 16 amino acids. Losses at the gene ends were 5 bases for V and 9 bases for J; bases not matched to a gene: 13.

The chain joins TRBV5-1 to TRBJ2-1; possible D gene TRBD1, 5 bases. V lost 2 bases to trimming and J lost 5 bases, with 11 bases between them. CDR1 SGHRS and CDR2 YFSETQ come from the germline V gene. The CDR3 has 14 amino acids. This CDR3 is CASSFQGEDNEQFF. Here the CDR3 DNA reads TGCGCCAGCAGCTTTCAGGGCGAGGACAATGAGCAGTTCTTC.

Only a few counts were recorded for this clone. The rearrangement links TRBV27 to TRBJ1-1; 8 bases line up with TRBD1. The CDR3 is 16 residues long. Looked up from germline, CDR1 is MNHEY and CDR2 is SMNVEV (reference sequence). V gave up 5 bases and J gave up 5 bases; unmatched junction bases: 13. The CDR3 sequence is CASSPGQGMGNTEAFF. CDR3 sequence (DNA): TGTGCCAGCAGTCCCGGACAGGGTATGGGGAATACTGAAGCTTTCTTT.

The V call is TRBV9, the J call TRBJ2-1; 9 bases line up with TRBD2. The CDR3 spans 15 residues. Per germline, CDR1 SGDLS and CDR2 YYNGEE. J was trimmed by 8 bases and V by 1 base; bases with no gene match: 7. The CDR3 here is CASSVFPSGIDEQFF. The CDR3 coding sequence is TGTGCCAGCAGCGTATTCCCTAGCGGGATCGATGAGCAGTTCTTC.